A single sample is the source of the 6 T cell receptor beta chains below, sequenced in a study of identical twins. TCRdb itself ran the 5' RACE reads through MiXCR, one entry per CDR3 protein. The sample lists over 600,000 distinct CDR3 sequences; around 20% were seen once. This sample also belongs to another study, concerning T cells expressing NK-cell markers.

Sequences were obtained from PBMCs. Every receptor here comes from a woman between 18 and 29 years old in good health.

This rearrangement joins TRBV5-5 to TRBJ2-7; 7 nucleotides agree with TRBD1. J lost 6 bases, V lost 2 bases, and 5 bases had no gene match. The CDR3 runs 13 residues. Germline loops: CDR1 SGHKS, CDR2 YYEKEE (reference sequence). CDR3 nucleotides: TGTGCCAGCAGCTTACCGACAGGGAGCGAGCAGTACTTC. It specifies CASSLPTGSEQYF.

At least ten counts were recorded for this clonotype. The V call is TRBV12-3 or TRBV12-4, the J call TRBJ2-7, with 7 positions matching TRBD2. J lost 6 bases, V lost 5 bases, and 13 bases had no gene match. The CDR3 has 15 residues. Here the CDR3 reads CASSRTSGGTREQYF. Here the CDR3 DNA reads TGTGCCAGCAGTCGGACATCGGGAGGCACTCGCGAGCAGTACTTC.

This clonotype has a count of ten or more. The J gene is TRBJ1-6, the V gene TRBV2; D might be TRBD1 (6 bases). Per germline, CDR1 SNHLY and CDR2 FYNNEI. Trimming stripped 7 bases from V and 8 bases from J, with 15 bases between. There are 14 residues in the CDR3. The CDR3 protein is CASNRNRVDSPLHF. The DNA for the CDR3 is TGTGCCAGCAACCGGAACAGGGTGGATTCACCCCTCCACTTT.

The J gene is TRBJ2-1, the V gene TRBV6-1; 12 bases fit TRBD2. This CDR3 has 15 residues. Germline CDR1 MNHNS, CDR2 SASEGT. Unmatched junction bases numbered 5, after V lost 6 bases and J lost 5 bases. The CDR3 protein is CASSPLAGGDNEQFF. The CDR3 region has the DNA TGTGCCAGCAGCCCACTAGCGGGGGGTGACAATGAGCAGTTCTTC.

This clonotype has more than one count but fewer than ten. The genes are TRBV20-1 and TRBJ2-2, with TRBD1 as a possible D gene (5 bases). Germline assignment: CDR1 DFQATT and CDR2 SNEGSKA (reference sequence). V was shortened by 3 bases and J by 3 bases, with 11 bases between the two germline ends. The CDR3 contains 14 residues. This CDR3 reads CSARSGLDTGELFF. DNA for the CDR3: TGCAGTGCTAGGTCAGGGCTTGACACCGGGGAGCTGTTTTTT.

V and J are TRBV7-6 and TRBJ2-7; tentatively, D is TRBD1 (5 bases). This CDR3 has 13 residues. Trimming took off 1 base at V and 4 bases at J, with 8 bases between the two ends. Germline V CDR1 and CDR2: SGHVS, FNYEAQ. For the CDR3, the DNA is TGTGCCAGCAGCTTAGGGGGCAAATACGAGCAGTACTTC. Amino acid sequence: CASSLGGKYEQYF.